This entry lists 24 T cell receptor beta chains sequenced from one sample in a study of cytomegalovirus exposure and HLA in healthy donors. The PCR used 60 Vbeta and 13 Jbeta primers. The assay was immunoSEQ multiplex PCR, and TCRdb's table has in-frame clones only and misses some. This table holds some 140,000 clones, roughly three quarters found once. Sequencing input: PBMCs. These receptors were obtained from a man aged 25 to 40 in good health and CMV-seropositive.

V is TRBV29-1 and J is TRBJ2-3; perhaps TRBD1 as D (5 bases). The V end was cut by 5 bases, the J end by 2 bases, with 17 bases between. CDR1 and CDR2 from the germline V gene are SQVTM and ANQGSEA. This CDR3 contains 15 residues. The CDR3: CSVTANRQNTDTQYF. DNA for the CDR3: TGCAGCGTTACCGCGAACCGACAGAACACAGATACGCAGTATTTT.

The chain carries TRBV27 and TRBJ1-6, with D unresolved. V gave up 5 bases and J gave up 6 bases, with 14 bases separating them. In germline, CDR1 is MNHEY, CDR2 SMNVEV (reference sequence). The CDR3 runs 15 residues. CDR3 DNA: TGTGCCAGCAGTCCCTTAGACAATTTTAATTCACCCCTCCACTTT. This codes for CASSPLDNFNSPLHF.

The table lists this clone with a few counts. The chain links TRBV27 to TRBJ1-5; 7 nucleotides line up with TRBD1. The V gene's germline CDR1 is MNHEY and CDR2 SMNVEV (reference sequence). This CDR3 spans 17 amino acids. The trim removed 4 bases at V and 2 bases at J, leaving 11 bases unmatched. The CDR3 nucleotides read TGTGCCAGCAGTTCATATCCAGGGGGTTCGGGCAATCAGCCCCAGCATTTT. Encoded protein: CASSSYPGGSGNQPQHF.

J is TRBJ2-1 and V is TRBV11-3, with TRBD2 as a possible D gene (6 bases). This CDR3 is built from 14 residues. The V and J ends lost 3 bases and 2 bases respectively, with 8 bases between them. CDR1 is SGHNT and CDR2 is YENEEA in the germline V gene. CDR3 in DNA: TGTGCCAGCAGCTTGGGAGGTACCTACAATGAGCAGTTCTTC. Protein product: CASSLGGTYNEQFF. Variable domain in full (rest from reference TRBV11-3 and TRBJ2-1): EAGVVQSPRYKIIEKKQPVAFWCNPISGHNTLYWYLQNLGQGPELLIRYENEEAVDDSQLPKDRFSAERLKGVDSTLKIQPAELGDSAVYLCASSLGGTYNEQFFGPGTRLTVL.

V and J are TRBV6-5 and TRBJ1-1; D is unclear. The CDR3 totals 14 residues. V lost 5 bases to trimming and J lost 4 bases, with 14 bases between them. Looked up from germline, CDR1 is MNHEY and CDR2 is SVGAGI. The DNA for the CDR3 is TGTGCCAGCAGTCAAGGCCCGGGATTCACTGAAGCTTTCTTT. Its protein product is CASSQGPGFTEAFF.

The rearrangement uses TRBV30 and TRBJ1-2; TRBD1 agrees at 8 bases. The CDR3 covers 13 residues. The V gene end was trimmed by 2 bases and the J gene end by 4 bases; junction bases not matched to a gene: 3. CDR1 and CDR2 (germline): GTSNPN, SVGIG (reference sequence). CDR3 sequence reads: CAWSYGQGYGYTF. The CDR3 region has the DNA TGTGCCTGGAGTTATGGACAGGGCTATGGCTACACCTTC.

The V call is TRBV2, the J call TRBJ1-1, with D unresolved. CDR3 length: 15 residues. Germline V CDR1 and CDR2: SNHLY, FYNNEI. The V and J ends lost 4 bases and 7 bases respectively, with 19 bases between them. The chain's CDR3 is CASSGGFGVGNEAFF. The CDR3 bases are TGTGCCAGCAGTGGGGGATTCGGGGTGGGAAATGAAGCTTTCTTT. The full variable domain, rest sourced from reference TRBV2 and TRBJ1-1, is EPEVTQTPSHQVTQMGQEVILRCVPISNHLYFYWYRQILGQKVEFLVSFYNNEISEKSEIFDDQFSVERPDGSNFTLKIRSTKLEDSAMYFCASSGGFGVGNEAFFGQGTRLTVV.

V is TRBV11-3 and J is TRBJ1-5; TRBD1 matches at 10 bases. V dropped 5 bases and J dropped 0; count of bases not matched to a gene: 10. Germline V lookup: CDR1 SGHNT, CDR2 YENEEA. The CDR3 spans 18 residues. The CDR3 DNA sequence: TGTGCCAGCAGCCTTCGGGACAGGGGTAGCCTTAGCAATCAGCCCCAGCATTTT. It is translated as CASSLRDRGSLSNQPQHF.

This clone was picked up one time. V gene TRBV5-5 combines with J gene TRBJ2-7; D not resolved. The CDR3 length is 15 residues. The V end was cut by 0 bases, the J end by 6 bases, with 16 bases between. CDR1 is SGHKS and CDR2 is YYEKEE in the germline V gene (reference sequence). CDR3 DNA: TGTGCCAGCAGCTTGGCTGTGGTCCAAGGCGGCGAGCAGTACTTC. Residues: CASSLAVVQGGEQYF. Based on the CDR3 plus reference TRBV5-5 and TRBJ2-7, the full variable domain is DAGVTQSPTHLIKTRGQQVTLRCSPISGHKSVSWYQQVLGQGPQFIFQYYEKEERGRGNFPDRFSARQFPNYSSELNVNALLLGDSALYLCASSLAVVQGGEQYFGPGTRLTVT.

V is TRBV10-2 and J is TRBJ1-1, with D perhaps TRBD1 (6 bases). The CDR3 has 12 amino acids. With 3 bases removed from V and 5 bases from J, the gap between germline ends came to 7 bases. Germline V gene data show CDR1 as WSHSY and CDR2 as SAAADI. The CDR3 coding sequence is TGCGCCAGCAGTGATACAGGGACTGAAGCTTTCTTT. It encodes CASSDTGTEAFF.

This clone was observed once. The gene calls are TRBV4-1 and TRBJ2-1; TRBD1 matches 8 bases. With V trimmed by 3 bases and J by 2 bases, 3 bases remained unmatched. The CDR3 extends over 15 amino acids. Germline values: CDR1 MGHRA, CDR2 YSYEKL. The CDR3 region is CASSQQDRAYNEQFF. CDR3 coding DNA: TGCGCCAGCAGCCAGCAGGACAGGGCCTACAATGAGCAGTTCTTC.

This clone was counted only a few times. The V gene is TRBV6-4, the J gene TRBJ1-3, with 10 bases aligning to TRBD1. The CDR3 covers 17 residues. After removal of 4 bases from V and 3 bases from J, the junction contained 9 bases not matched to a gene. The germline CDR1 and CDR2 sequences are MRHNA and SNTAGT. This CDR3 is CASSVRQGALNGNTIYF. CDR3 in DNA: TGTGCCAGCAGTGTTCGACAGGGGGCCTTGAATGGAAACACCATATATTTT.

The CDR3 DNA reads TGTGCCAGCAGCCTACGGACAGGACGTAATTCACCCCTCCACTTT. The encoded protein is CASSLRTGRNSPLHF. The chain joins TRBV11-2 to TRBJ1-6; the match to TRBD1 covers 7 bases. From germline, CDR1 is SGHAT and CDR2 FQNNGV. Germline trimming cut 5 bases from V and 6 bases from J; bases unmatched to any gene: 7. The CDR3 runs 15 residues.

The chain couples TRBV28 to TRBJ1-5, with 7 bases matching TRBD1. V lost 3 bases and J lost 5; bases outside the gene matches: 10. Germline V gives CDR1 MDHEN, CDR2 SYDVKM. The CDR3 is 16 residues long. The CDR3: CASSFPDRVRDQPQHF. As DNA, the CDR3 is TGTGCCAGCAGTTTCCCCGACAGGGTAAGGGATCAGCCCCAGCATTTT.

This chain uses TRBV7-9 with TRBJ2-7; no reliable D call. The CDR3 is 11 residues long. V dropped 6 bases and J dropped 6 bases, with 9 bases sitting between them. Germline V gene sequence: CDR1 SEHNR, CDR2 FQNEAQ (reference sequence). CDR3 DNA: TGTGCCAGCAGTTCCAAGAGCGAGCAGTACTTC. This codes for CASSSKSEQYF.

The chain employs TRBV5-1 and TRBJ1-5, with a weak D call TRBD1 (6 bases). This CDR3 has 16 residues. V was shortened by 4 bases and J by 4 bases, with 18 bases between the two germline ends. Per germline, CDR1 SGHRS and CDR2 YFSETQ. The DNA for the CDR3 is TGCGCCAGCAGCCCGGGGGAGGGGGGAGGTAATCAGCCCCAGCATTTT. Translated: CASSPGEGGGNQPQHF.

The V and J genes are TRBV15 and TRBJ1-1; D ambiguous. V gave up 1 base and J gave up 4 bases, with 13 bases separating them. The germline V gene encodes CDR1 LNHNV and CDR2 YYDKDF (reference sequence). The CDR3 has 15 amino acids. The CDR3 coding sequence is TGTGCCACCAGCAGAGTAGCGCCTCGGGGCACTGAAGCTTTCTTT. Amino acids: CATSRVAPRGTEAFF.

This clone was seen just once. The chain recombines TRBV11-3 with TRBJ2-3; no definite D call. The V gene lost 4 bases and the J gene lost 0 bases, with 5 bases spanning the gap. Germline V gene lookup returns CDR1 SGHNT and CDR2 YENEEA. The length of the CDR3 is 13 residues. CDR3 coding DNA: TGTGCCAGCAGCTCGCAGAGCACAGATACGCAGTATTTT. It specifies CASSSQSTDTQYF.

This chain links TRBV5-6 with TRBJ2-3; 8 bases are shared with TRBD2. The CDR3 length is 15 residues. Germline CDR1 reads SGHDT; CDR2 reads YYEEEE. Unmatched junction bases numbered 6, after V lost 4 bases and J lost 2 bases. DNA of the CDR3: TGTGCCAGCAGCGCGGGGGGAGGCGTCACAGATACGCAGTATTTT. Amino acid sequence: CASSAGGGVTDTQYF.

This clone was recorded only once. V is TRBV4-2 and J is TRBJ1-5, with TRBD1 as a possible D gene (6 bases). Looked up from germline, CDR1 is LGHNA and CDR2 is YNFKEQ. CDR3 length equals 15 residues. V gave up 3 bases and J gave up 6 bases, with 15 bases separating them. The CDR3 here is CASSHLGGAGQPQHF. Written as DNA, the CDR3 is TGTGCCAGCAGCCACCTAGGGGGGGCGGGTCAGCCCCAGCATTTT.

This rearrangement joins TRBV28 to TRBJ1-3; TRBD1 agrees at 8 bases. Germline values: CDR1 MDHEN, CDR2 SYDVKM. V trimming: 3 bases; J trimming: 2 bases; junction bases outside the gene matches: 0. This CDR3 is built from 14 residues. The CDR3: CASSLDRAGNTIYF. CDR3 bases: TGTGCCAGCAGTTTGGACAGGGCTGGAAACACCATATATTTT. The full variable domain, its missing parts supplied by reference TRBV28 and TRBJ1-3, is DVKVTQSSRYLVKRTGEKVFLECVQDMDHENMFWYRQDPGLGLRLIYFSYDVKMKEKGDIPEGYSVSREKKERFSLILESASTNQTSMYLCASSLDRAGNTIYFGEGSWLTVV.

In its sample, this clone was seen once. The chain joins TRBV11-2 to TRBJ2-1; 10 bases align to TRBD2. CDR1 is SGHAT, CDR2 FQNNGV, per germline. The CDR3 has 14 residues. Trimming at V came to 5 bases and at J to 9 bases, leaving 7 bases not matched to a gene. The CDR3 DNA follows: TGTGCCAGCAGCGCTACTAGCGGGGTGAGTGAGCAGTTCTTC. It translates to CASSATSGVSEQFF.

V is TRBV2 and J is TRBJ2-3; TRBD1 matches at 8 bases. The trim removed 6 bases at V and 2 bases at J, leaving 10 bases unmatched. This CDR3 comprises 16 residues. Germline-derived CDR1 and CDR2 are SNHLY and FYNNEI. This CDR3 reads CASSEIWTGNTDTQYF. CDR3 coding DNA: TGTGCCAGCAGCGAGATTTGGACAGGGAACACAGATACGCAGTATTTT.

The chain recombines TRBV28 with TRBJ2-7; TRBD2 agrees at 13 bases. CDR1 and CDR2 (germline): MDHEN, SYDVKM. The CDR3 is made up of 15 amino acids. Unmatched junction bases numbered 3, after V lost 5 bases and J lost 2 bases. The CDR3 bases are TGTGCCAGCAGTCCCGGGACTAGCGGGGCCTACGAGCAGTACTTC. This sequence encodes CASSPGTSGAYEQYF.